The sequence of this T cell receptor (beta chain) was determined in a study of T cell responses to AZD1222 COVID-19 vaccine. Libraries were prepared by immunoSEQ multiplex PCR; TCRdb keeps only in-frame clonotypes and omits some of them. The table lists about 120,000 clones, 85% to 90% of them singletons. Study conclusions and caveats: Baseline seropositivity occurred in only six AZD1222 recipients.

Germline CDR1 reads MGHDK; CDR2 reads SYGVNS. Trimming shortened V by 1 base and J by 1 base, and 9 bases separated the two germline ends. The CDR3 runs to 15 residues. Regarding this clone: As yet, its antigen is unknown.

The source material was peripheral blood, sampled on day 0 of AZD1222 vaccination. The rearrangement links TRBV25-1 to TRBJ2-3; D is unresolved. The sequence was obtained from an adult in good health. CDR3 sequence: CASSESRYRTDTQYF. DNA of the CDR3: TGTGCCAGCAGTGAATCTAGGTACCGCACAGATACGCAGTATTTT.